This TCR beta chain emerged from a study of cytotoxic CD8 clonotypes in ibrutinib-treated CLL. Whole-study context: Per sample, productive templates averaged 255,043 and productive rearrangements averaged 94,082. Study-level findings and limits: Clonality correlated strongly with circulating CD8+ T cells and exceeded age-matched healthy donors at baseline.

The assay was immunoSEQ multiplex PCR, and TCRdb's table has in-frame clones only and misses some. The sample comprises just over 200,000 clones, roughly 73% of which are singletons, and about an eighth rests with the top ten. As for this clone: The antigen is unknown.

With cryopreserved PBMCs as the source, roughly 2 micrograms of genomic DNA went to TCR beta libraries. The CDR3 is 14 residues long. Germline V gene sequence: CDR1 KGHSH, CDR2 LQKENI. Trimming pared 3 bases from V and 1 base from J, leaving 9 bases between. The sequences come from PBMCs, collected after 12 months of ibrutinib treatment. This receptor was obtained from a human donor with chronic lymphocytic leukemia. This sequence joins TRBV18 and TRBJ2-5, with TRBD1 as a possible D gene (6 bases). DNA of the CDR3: TGTGCCAGCTCACCTCGGACAGCCCAAGAGACCCAGTACTTC. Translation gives CASSPRTAQETQYF. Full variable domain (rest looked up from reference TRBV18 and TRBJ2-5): NAGVMQNPRHLVRRRGQEARLRCSPMKGHSHVYWYRQLPEEGLKFMVYLQKENIIDESGMPKERFSAEFPKEGPSILRIQQVVRGDSAAYFCASSPRTAQETQYFGPGTRLLVL.